These 6 T cell receptor beta chains came from one sample sequenced in a study of blood T cell repertoires in COVID-19. Libraries were prepared by immunoSEQ multiplex PCR; TCRdb keeps only in-frame clonotypes and omits some of them. This table has a few hundred thousand clones, approximately 75% appearing once. Sequenced input: PBMCs or T cells enriched from blood (not recorded which). These receptors originate from a man aged 40-49 years who had recovered from COVID-19.

This clone has a handful of counts. The chain couples TRBV11-2 to TRBJ2-5, with 8 bases lining up with TRBD2. J was trimmed by 1 base and V by 6 bases; bases with no gene match: 10. The CDR3 covers 16 residues. Germline V gene data show CDR1 as SGHAT and CDR2 as FQNNGV. CDR3 bases: TGTGCCAGCAGTCGGCAGCGGGAGAGAATCCAAGAGACCCAGTACTTC. Protein product: CASSRQRERIQETQYF.

This rearrangement joins TRBV9 to TRBJ1-3; TRBD1 aligns across 9 bases. Losses at the gene ends were 0 bases for V and 4 bases for J; bases not matched to a gene: 8. Germline CDR1 reads SGDLS; CDR2 reads YYNGEE. The CDR3 loop spans 17 amino acids. CDR3 loop: CASSVDPGQGEGNTIYF. As DNA, the CDR3 is TGTGCCAGCAGCGTAGACCCGGGACAGGGTGAGGGAAACACCATATATTTT.

The CDR3 loop reads CASSYSDTTPDPLHF. The CDR3 coding sequence is TGTGCCAGCAGTTACTCTGACACGACGCCCGATCCCCTCCACTTT. The rearrangement uses TRBV6-5 and TRBJ1-6; D is uncertain. V lost 0 bases to trimming and J lost 13 bases, with 16 bases between them. This CDR3 comprises 15 residues. The germline V gene has CDR1 MNHEY and CDR2 SVGAGI.

V and J are TRBV7-9 and TRBJ2-5; 13 bases are shared with TRBD2. Trimming took 7 bases from V and 4 from J; bases not matched to a gene: 12. The CDR3 loop spans 17 amino acids. Germline V CDR1 and CDR2: SEHNR, FQNEAQ (reference sequence). As DNA, the CDR3 is TGTGCCAGCACCTCCACGGTCACTAGCGGGAGGGTAGAGACCCAGTACTTC. It translates to CASTSTVTSGRVETQYF.

The rearrangement uses TRBV6-1 and TRBJ2-4; TRBD1 aligns across 7 bases. The CDR3 loop spans 13 amino acids. V lost 3 bases, J lost 15 bases, and 11 bases stayed unmatched. CDR1 MNHNS and CDR2 SASEGT come from the germline V gene. As DNA, the CDR3 is TGTGCCAGCAGTGAGGGACAGTGGCTTTGGAGGTACTTC. It encodes CASSEGQWLWRYF.

This clone was counted at least ten times. The genes are TRBV7-9 and TRBJ2-7, with a weak D call TRBD2 (6 bases). This CDR3 spans 15 amino acids. Germline CDR1 and CDR2: SEHNR and FQNEAQ (reference sequence). The V and J ends lost 1 base and 5 bases respectively, with 15 bases between them. The CDR3 region is CASSLGLVSTHEQYF. CDR3 DNA sequence: TGTGCCAGCAGCTTAGGACTAGTCAGCACCCACGAGCAGTACTTC.